These 10 T cell receptor beta chains were sequenced from one sample in a study of cytomegalovirus exposure and HLA in healthy donors. The repertoire was sequenced with immunoSEQ multiplex PCR; TCRdb's copy has only in-frame clones and lacks some. The table records a few hundred thousand clones, 75% to 90% of them present only once. Sequenced: PBMCs. The origin of the receptors is a woman aged 18-29 years in good health and CMV-seronegative.

The V call is TRBV2, the J call TRBJ1-5; the match to TRBD1 covers 10 bases. CDR3 length: 15 amino acids. V gave up 6 bases and J gave up 2 bases; unmatched junction bases: 4. Germline V lookup: CDR1 SNHLY, CDR2 FYNNEI. DNA for the CDR3: TGTGCCAGCAGGGGACAGGGGTTGGGCAATCAGCCCCAGCATTTT. Its protein is CASRGQGLGNQPQHF.

The J gene is TRBJ2-7, the V gene TRBV30; unclear D gene. The CDR3 has 14 residues. V lost 4 bases to trimming and J lost 0 bases, with 13 bases between them. Germline assignment: CDR1 GTSNPN and CDR2 SVGIG (reference sequence). CDR3 in amino acids: CAWTKDYGSYEQYF. For the CDR3, the DNA is TGTGCCTGGACAAAAGATTACGGCTCCTACGAGCAGTACTTC.

The rearrangement links TRBV27 to TRBJ2-1; no firm D call. Per germline, CDR1 MNHEY and CDR2 SMNVEV (reference sequence). Between the trimmed V and J ends, which lost 4 bases and 6 bases, there was a span of 7 bases. This CDR3 has 12 amino acids. CDR3 in DNA: TGTGCCAGCAGTTCACCTAGCAATGAGCAGTTCTTC. This translates into CASSSPSNEQFF.

V gene TRBV15 combines with J gene TRBJ1-1; 8 bases map to TRBD1. The CDR3 contains 14 residues. The ends lost 4 bases at V and 5 bases at J; junction bases unmatched: 6. CDR1 is LNHNV, CDR2 YYDKDF, per germline (reference sequence). CDR3 loop: CATSIDRGGTEAFF. The CDR3 DNA is TGTGCCACCAGCATCGACAGGGGTGGAACTGAAGCTTTCTTT.

V gene TRBV28 combines with J gene TRBJ1-4; TRBD1 aligns across 10 bases. This CDR3 region has 15 residues. The V segment lost 1 base and the J segment 5 bases; nucleotides outside the gene matches: 1. Germline CDR1 and CDR2: MDHEN and SYDVKM. CDR3 nucleotide sequence: TGTGCCAGCAGTTTATCGGACAGGGGGAATGAAAAACTGTTTTTT. Translation: CASSLSDRGNEKLFF.

There are a few counts of this clone. V and J are TRBV5-1 and TRBJ1-5; 7 nucleotides agree with TRBD1. Losses at the gene ends were 2 bases for V and 5 bases for J; bases not matched to a gene: 1. From germline, CDR1 is SGHRS and CDR2 YFSETQ. The CDR3 contains 13 residues. As DNA, the CDR3 is TGCGCCAGCAGCTTTACAGGGGATCAGCCCCAGCATTTT. It specifies CASSFTGDQPQHF.

The V gene is TRBV5-8, the J gene TRBJ2-7, with D unresolved. The V end was cut by 3 bases, the J end by 1 base, with 5 bases between. This CDR3 is built from 12 residues. Germline assignment: CDR1 SGHTS and CDR2 YDEGEE. This CDR3 is CASSSGSYEQYF. The CDR3 nucleotides are TGTGCCAGCAGCTCCGGGTCCTACGAGCAGTACTTC.

The chain links TRBV4-1 to TRBJ2-3, with 8 bases fitting TRBD2. V gave up 0 bases and J gave up 6 bases; unmatched junction bases: 8. Per germline, CDR1 MGHRA and CDR2 YSYEKL. The CDR3 length is 16 residues. The CDR3 coding sequence is TGCGCCAGCAGCCAAGACGGCGGGGGGCTGTGGGATACGCAGTATTTT. Its protein is CASSQDGGGLWDTQYF.

The genes are TRBV4-2 and TRBJ2-7, with 10 bases identical to TRBD2. Trimming at V came to 5 bases and at J to 6 bases, leaving 13 bases not matched to a gene. CDR3 length equals 16 residues. Germline values: CDR1 LGHNA, CDR2 YNFKEQ. The CDR3 DNA reads as TGTGCCAGCAGCAAGACAGGACTAGCGGACATGGGCGAGCAGTACTTC. This codes for CASSKTGLADMGEQYF.

The chain combines TRBV15 with TRBJ1-2, with D perhaps TRBD1 (6 bases). The CDR3 contains 15 residues. V lost 5 bases to trimming and J lost 2 bases, with 15 bases between them. The germline gives CDR1 LNHNV, CDR2 YYDKDF (reference sequence). The CDR3 coding sequence is TGTGCCACCAGCGGCTATACAGGGACCAACTATGGCTACACCTTC. Translation: CATSGYTGTNYGYTF.